What follows are 11 T cell receptor beta chains derived from one specimen sequenced in a study of blood T cell repertoires in COVID-19. The method was immunoSEQ multiplex PCR; TCRdb's version includes in-frame clones alone and lacks a portion of them. The table records about 28,000 clones, approximately 80% of them present only once. Specimen: peripheral blood. These receptors were obtained from a man between 65 and 79 years old with active COVID-19.

The genes are TRBV10-2 and TRBJ2-7; 7 nucleotides line up with TRBD2. The CDR3 consists of 13 residues. From germline, CDR1 is WSHSY and CDR2 SAAADI. Losses at the gene ends were 7 bases for V and 6 bases for J; bases not matched to a gene: 9. In DNA form, the CDR3 reads TGCGCCAGCACTCCCCAGCCGGGGGGCGAGCAGTACTTC. It encodes CASTPQPGGEQYF.

This clone was seen only once. This chain links TRBV27 with TRBJ1-4, with 8 bases fitting TRBD1. This CDR3 region has 14 residues. V was clipped by 8 bases and J by 5 bases; unmatched bases: 7. CDR1 is MNHEY, CDR2 SMNVEV, per germline (reference sequence). DNA for the CDR3: TGTGCCAGCTGCCCCAGGGGGCGAAATGAAAAACTGTTTTTT. Encoded protein: CASCPRGRNEKLFF.

This chain connects TRBV5-4 to TRBJ2-3, with 8 nucleotides matching TRBD2. Germline V gene sequence: CDR1 SGHNT, CDR2 YYREEE (reference sequence). The CDR3 spans 14 residues. With 6 bases clipped from V and 4 bases from J, the junction kept 7 bases outside the gene matches. CDR3 sequence reads: CASKDGGASDTQYF. In nucleotides, the CDR3 is TGTGCCAGCAAGGACGGGGGGGCGTCAGATACGCAGTATTTT.

The rearrangement joins TRBV3-1 (or the pseudogene TRBV3-2) to TRBJ2-1; TRBD2 aligns across 10 bases. V lost 1 base and J lost 7; bases outside the gene matches: 4. Germline values: CDR1 LGHDT, CDR2 YNNKEL (reference sequence). This CDR3 region has 15 residues. CDR3 DNA sequence: TGTGCCAGCAGCCAAGTTTCTAGCGGGGGAAATGAGCAGTTCTTC. Protein: CASSQVSSGGNEQFF.

This clone was detected only a few times. V is TRBV18 and J is TRBJ1-3; D is unresolved. Germline values: CDR1 KGHSH, CDR2 LQKENI. V dropped 4 bases and J dropped 0 bases, with 13 bases sitting between them. The CDR3 contains 16 residues. The CDR3 loop is CASSRTSSGSGNTIYF. CDR3 nucleotides: TGTGCCAGCTCACGTACTAGTTCCGGCTCTGGAAACACCATATATTTT.

The chain couples TRBV5-4 to TRBJ2-5; TRBD2 might be the D (6 bases). CDR3 size: 14 residues. The V and J ends lost 4 bases and 0 bases respectively, with 10 bases between them. The germline V gene encodes CDR1 SGHNT and CDR2 YYREEE (reference sequence). CDR3 bases: TGTGCCAGCAGCAGGTGGGGGGACCAAGAGACCCAGTACTTC. Translated: CASSRWGDQETQYF.

The rearrangement links TRBV2 to TRBJ2-5; no clear D gene. V shed 0 bases and J shed 5 bases, with 10 bases lying between them. CDR1 is SNHLY and CDR2 is FYNNEI in the germline V gene. This CDR3 contains 14 residues. The CDR3: CASSEASRRETQYF. The CDR3 DNA reads TGTGCCAGCAGTGAAGCGTCCAGGCGTGAGACCCAGTACTTC.

The gene calls are TRBV9 and TRBJ1-3, with D perhaps matching TRBD1 (6 bases). V was shortened by 4 bases and J by 0 bases, with 11 bases between the two germline ends. The CDR3 extends over 15 amino acids. Germline V gene lookup returns CDR1 SGDLS and CDR2 YYNGEE. In DNA form, the CDR3 reads TGTGCCAGCAGCAATACAGGGATCTCTGGAAACACCATATATTTT. Protein sequence: CASSNTGISGNTIYF.

This chain uses TRBV19 with TRBJ1-5; 8 bases align to TRBD1. Unmatched junction bases numbered 6, after V lost 5 bases and J lost 3 bases. Germline V gene lookup returns CDR1 LNHDA and CDR2 SQIVND (reference sequence). This CDR3 contains 15 residues. CDR3 bases: TGTGCCAGTAGTGAAAGGACAGGGATCAATCAGCCCCAGCATTTT. It encodes CASSERTGINQPQHF.

The chain uses TRBV7-3 and TRBJ2-5, with D tentatively TRBD2 (5 bases). The V and J ends lost 5 bases and 5 bases respectively, with 12 bases between them. This CDR3 is built from 13 residues. Germline CDR1 SGHTA, CDR2 FQGTGA. CDR3 DNA: TGTGCCAGCAGCCGAGGGCCGCCGGAGACCCAGTACTTC. Protein: CASSRGPPETQYF.

This rearrangement joins TRBV18 to TRBJ1-1; tentative D call: TRBD1 (5 bases). Germline V CDR1 and CDR2: KGHSH, LQKENI. This CDR3 contains 13 residues. With 2 bases removed from V and 5 bases from J, the gap between germline ends came to 9 bases. CDR3 amino acids: CASSPAGWTEAFF. The CDR3, as DNA: TGTGCCAGCTCACCAGCAGGGTGGACTGAAGCTTTCTTT.